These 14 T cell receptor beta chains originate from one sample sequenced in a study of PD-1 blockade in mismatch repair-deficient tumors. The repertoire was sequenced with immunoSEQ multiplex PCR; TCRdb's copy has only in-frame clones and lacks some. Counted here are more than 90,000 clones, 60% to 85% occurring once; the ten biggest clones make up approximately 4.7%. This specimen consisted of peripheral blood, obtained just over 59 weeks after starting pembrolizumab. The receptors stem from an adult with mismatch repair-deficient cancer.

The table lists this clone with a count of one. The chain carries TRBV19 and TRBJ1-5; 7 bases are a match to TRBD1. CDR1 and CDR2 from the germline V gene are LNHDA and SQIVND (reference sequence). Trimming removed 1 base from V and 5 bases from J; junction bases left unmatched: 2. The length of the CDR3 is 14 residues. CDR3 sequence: CASSIGDRYQPQHF. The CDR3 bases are TGTGCCAGTAGTATAGGGGACAGATATCAGCCCCAGCATTTT.

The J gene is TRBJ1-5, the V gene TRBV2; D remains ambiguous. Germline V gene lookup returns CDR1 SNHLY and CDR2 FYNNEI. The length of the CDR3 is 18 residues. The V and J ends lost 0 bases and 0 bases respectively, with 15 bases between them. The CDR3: CASSEAWDPVISNQPQHF. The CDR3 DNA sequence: TGTGCCAGCAGTGAAGCGTGGGATCCGGTAATTAGCAATCAGCCCCAGCATTTT.

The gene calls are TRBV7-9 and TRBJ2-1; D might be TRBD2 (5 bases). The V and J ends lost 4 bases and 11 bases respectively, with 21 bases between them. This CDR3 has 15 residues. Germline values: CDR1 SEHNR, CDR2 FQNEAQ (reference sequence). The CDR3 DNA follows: TGTGCCAGCAGCTCCTATAGCAGTAGCGTGTATAAGCAGTTCTTC. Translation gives CASSSYSSSVYKQFF.

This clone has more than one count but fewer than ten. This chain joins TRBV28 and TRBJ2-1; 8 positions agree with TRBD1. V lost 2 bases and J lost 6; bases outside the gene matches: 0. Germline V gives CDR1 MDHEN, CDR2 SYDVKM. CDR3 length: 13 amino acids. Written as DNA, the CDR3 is TGTGCCAGCAGTTTAGGGACAGGCAATGAGCAGTTCTTC. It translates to CASSLGTGNEQFF.

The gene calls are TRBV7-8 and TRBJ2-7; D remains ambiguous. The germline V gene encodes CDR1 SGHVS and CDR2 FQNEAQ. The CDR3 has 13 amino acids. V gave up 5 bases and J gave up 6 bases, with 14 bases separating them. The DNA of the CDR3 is TGTGCCAGCAGCCTTCGTCCGGAGAGCGAGCAGTACTTC. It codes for CASSLRPESEQYF.

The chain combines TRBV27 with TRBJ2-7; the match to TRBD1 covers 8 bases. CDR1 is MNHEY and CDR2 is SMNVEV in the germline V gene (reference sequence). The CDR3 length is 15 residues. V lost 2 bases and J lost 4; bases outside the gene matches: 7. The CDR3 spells CASSLQGAPIYEQYF. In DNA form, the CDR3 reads TGTGCCAGCAGTTTACAGGGGGCGCCTATTTACGAGCAGTACTTC.

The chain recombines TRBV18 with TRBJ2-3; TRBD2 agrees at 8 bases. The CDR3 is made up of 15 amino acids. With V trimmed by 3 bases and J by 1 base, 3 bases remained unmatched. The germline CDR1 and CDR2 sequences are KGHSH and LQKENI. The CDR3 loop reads CASSPGLEGTDTQYF. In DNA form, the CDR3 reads TGTGCCAGCTCACCGGGACTAGAAGGCACAGATACGCAGTATTTT.

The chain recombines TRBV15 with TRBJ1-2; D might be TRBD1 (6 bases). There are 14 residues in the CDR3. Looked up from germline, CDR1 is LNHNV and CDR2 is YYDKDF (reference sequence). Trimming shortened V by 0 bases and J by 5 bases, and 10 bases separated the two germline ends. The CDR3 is CATSRDRQAYGYTF. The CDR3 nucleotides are TGTGCCACCAGCAGAGATCGACAGGCGTATGGCTACACCTTC.

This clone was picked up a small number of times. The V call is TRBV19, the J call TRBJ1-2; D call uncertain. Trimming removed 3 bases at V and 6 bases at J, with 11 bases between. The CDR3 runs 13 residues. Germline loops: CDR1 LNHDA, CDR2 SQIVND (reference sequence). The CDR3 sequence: CASSIEGIDGYTF. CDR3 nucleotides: TGTGCCAGTAGTATCGAGGGAATTGATGGCTACACCTTC.

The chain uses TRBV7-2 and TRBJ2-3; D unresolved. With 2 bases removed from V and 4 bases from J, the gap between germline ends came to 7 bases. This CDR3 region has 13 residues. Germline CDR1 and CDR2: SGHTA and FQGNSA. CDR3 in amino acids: CASSLNQADTQYF. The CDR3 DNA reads TGTGCCAGCAGCTTAAATCAAGCAGATACGCAGTATTTT.

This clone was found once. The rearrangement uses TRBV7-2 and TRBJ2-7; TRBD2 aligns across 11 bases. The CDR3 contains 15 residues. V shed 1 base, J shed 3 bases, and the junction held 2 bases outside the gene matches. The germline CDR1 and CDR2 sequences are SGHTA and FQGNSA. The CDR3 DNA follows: TGTGCCAGCAGCTTAGAACTAGCGGGAGACTACGAGCAGTACTTC. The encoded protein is CASSLELAGDYEQYF. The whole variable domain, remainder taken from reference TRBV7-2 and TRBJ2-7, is GAGVSQSPSNKVTEKGKDVELRCDPISGHTALYWYRQSLGQGLEFLIYFQGNSAPDKSGLPSDRFSAERTGGSVSTLTIQRTQQEDSAVYLCASSLELAGDYEQYFGPGTRLTVT.

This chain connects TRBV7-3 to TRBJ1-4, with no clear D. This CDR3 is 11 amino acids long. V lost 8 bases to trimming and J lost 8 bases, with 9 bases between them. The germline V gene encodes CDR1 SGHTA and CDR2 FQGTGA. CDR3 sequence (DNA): TGTGCCAGCTTTACCCGCGAAAAACTGTTTTTT. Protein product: CASFTREKLFF.

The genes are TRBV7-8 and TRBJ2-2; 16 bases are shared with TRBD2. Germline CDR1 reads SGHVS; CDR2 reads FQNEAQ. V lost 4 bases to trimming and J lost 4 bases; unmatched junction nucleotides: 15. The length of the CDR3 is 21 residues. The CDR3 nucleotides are TGTGCCAGCAGCTCCTACACCGGGACTAGCGGGAGGGCGAGTATCACCGGGGAGCTGTTTTTT. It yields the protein CASSSYTGTSGRASITGELFF. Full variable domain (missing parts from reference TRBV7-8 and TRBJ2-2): GAGVSQSPRYKVAKRGQDVALRCDPISGHVSLFWYQQALGQGPEFLTYFQNEAQLDKSGLPSDRFFAERPEGSVSTLKIQRTQQEDSAVYLCASSSYTGTSGRASITGELFFGEGSRLTVL.

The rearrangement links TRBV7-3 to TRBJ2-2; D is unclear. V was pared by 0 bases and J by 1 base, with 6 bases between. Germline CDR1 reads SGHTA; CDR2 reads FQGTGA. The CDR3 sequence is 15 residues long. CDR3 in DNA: TGTGCCAGCAGCTTAACGTCCCAGAACACCGGGGAGCTGTTTTTT. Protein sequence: CASSLTSQNTGELFF.